The 24 T cell receptor beta chains below come from one sample, sequenced in a study of Graves' ophthalmopathy and Graves' hyperthyroidism. Amplifying from RNA transcripts, the study obtained TCR beta CDR3 regions. First-round RT-PCR with HTBI primers preceded a second-round multiplex PCR. TCRdb redid the calling of the multiplex PCR reads with MiXCR, one entry per CDR3 protein. The sample shows 150,000 or so distinct CDR3 sequences, about 40% of them seen only once. The sequencing sample was made of peripheral blood. The receptors were sampled from a woman between 40 and 50 years old with Graves' ophthalmopathy.

V and J are TRBV6-2 or TRBV6-3 and TRBJ2-7, with D maybe TRBD2 (6 bases). The CDR3 loop spans 14 amino acids. Germline values: CDR1 MNHEY, CDR2 SVGEGT. Trimming shortened V by 4 bases and J by 5 bases, and 15 bases separated the two germline ends. The CDR3 nucleotides are TGTGCCAGCAGTTTGACGGGAGAGGTCGACGAGCAGTACTTC. The encoded protein is CASSLTGEVDEQYF.

Many counts were recorded for this clonotype. The chain carries TRBV20-1 and TRBJ1-5; D is ambiguous. The germline V gene has CDR1 DFQATT and CDR2 SNEGSKA (reference sequence). This CDR3 has 19 amino acids. V shed 0 bases and J shed 0 bases, with 21 bases lying between them. CDR3 residues: CSARDRRWVGRYSNQPQHF. CDR3 DNA sequence: TGCAGTGCTAGAGATCGACGTTGGGTAGGCAGATATAGCAATCAGCCCCAGCATTTT.

This clonotype was observed a few times. The chain carries TRBV12-3 or TRBV12-4 and TRBJ1-5; weak D call: TRBD1 (5 bases). V was cut by 7 bases and J by 4 bases, with 23 bases left in between. CDR3 length equals 17 residues. The CDR3 protein is CASTIRAQGNGNQPQHF. CDR3 sequence (DNA): TGTGCCAGCACCATCCGTGCCCAGGGCAACGGGAATCAGCCCCAGCATTTT.

The chain uses TRBV6-5 and TRBJ2-7; D unresolved. This CDR3 has 12 residues. V shed 5 bases and J shed 5 bases, with 10 bases lying between them. CDR1 and CDR2 from the germline V gene are MNHEY and SVGAGI. The CDR3 sequence: CASSLPINEQYF. DNA of the CDR3: TGTGCCAGCAGTCTACCGATTAACGAGCAGTACTTC.

The chain has TRBV10-1 and TRBJ2-5; 10 positions agree with TRBD2. The germline V gene has CDR1 WNHNN and CDR2 SYGVQD (reference sequence). The CDR3 runs 15 residues. Trimming cost V 3 bases and J 5 bases; bases outside gene matches: 6. CDR3 bases: TGCGCCAGCAGTGAACTAGCGGGGTCCATGGAGACCCAGTACTTC. Amino acid sequence: CASSELAGSMETQYF.

This rearrangement joins TRBV20-1 to TRBJ1-2; TRBD1 matches at 9 bases. Germline CDR1 reads DFQATT; CDR2 reads SNEGSKA (reference sequence). The length of the CDR3 is 15 residues. V lost 2 bases and J lost 3; bases outside the gene matches: 7. CDR3 in amino acids: CSARPTGGGDYGYTF. CDR3 nucleotide sequence: TGCAGTGCTAGACCGACAGGGGGAGGGGACTATGGCTACACCTTC.

This clonotype was seen ten or more times. The chain combines TRBV28 with TRBJ1-2; 7 nucleotides line up with TRBD1. The V and J ends lost 3 bases and 4 bases, in that order; junction bases with no gene match: 8. Per the germline V gene, CDR1 is MDHEN and CDR2 is SYDVKM. The CDR3 sequence is 15 residues long. CDR3 in DNA: TGTGCCAGCAGTTTCCCGACAGGGTTTGGCTATGGCTACACCTTC. Encoded protein: CASSFPTGFGYGYTF.

The genes are TRBV19 and TRBJ2-2; 9 bases are shared with TRBD2. This CDR3 is 14 amino acids long. The V gene end was trimmed by 11 bases and the J gene end by 8 bases; junction bases not matched to a gene: 12. Germline V gives CDR1 LNHDA, CDR2 SQIVND (reference sequence). The CDR3 DNA is TGTGCCTCCAAAGGGCTAGCGGGAAGAGGGGAGCTGTTTTTT. Its protein is CASKGLAGRGELFF.

This clonotype was picked up one time. The V call is TRBV6-1, the J call TRBJ2-7; D uncertain. Germline CDR1 is MNHNS and CDR2 is SASEGT. The CDR3 spans 14 residues. Trimming took off 7 bases at V and 5 bases at J, with 18 bases between the two ends. CDR3: CASTPSSVGHEQYF. The CDR3 coding sequence is TGTGCCAGCACCCCCTCCTCAGTCGGGCACGAGCAGTACTTC.

This clonotype was detected many times. The genes are TRBV6-5 and TRBJ2-7, with 8 nucleotides matching TRBD1. Trimming took 0 bases from V and 0 from J; bases not matched to a gene: 4. Germline loops: CDR1 MNHEY, CDR2 SVGAGI. CDR3 length equals 16 residues. The CDR3 loop is CASSYSNRGSSYEQYF. In DNA form, the CDR3 reads TGTGCCAGCAGTTACTCGAACAGGGGGAGCTCCTACGAGCAGTACTTC.

The chain couples TRBV9 to TRBJ2-7; 11 bases map to TRBD2. Germline CDR1 and CDR2: SGDLS and YYNGEE. The CDR3 runs 15 residues. V shed 2 bases, J shed 0 bases, and the junction held 1 base outside the gene matches. The CDR3 DNA sequence: TGTGCCAGCAGCGTTGGACTAGCGGGCTCCTACGAGCAGTACTTC. This gives the protein CASSVGLAGSYEQYF. The full variable domain, in which reference TRBV9 and TRBJ2-7 provide the parts outside the CDR3, is DSGVTQTPKHLITATGQRVTLRCSPRSGDLSVYWYQQSLDQGLQFLIQYYNGEERAKGNILERFSAQQFPDLHSELNLSSLELGDSALYFCASSVGLAGSYEQYFGPGTRLTVT.

The chain joins TRBV6-1 to TRBJ2-7, with TRBD1 identical over 12 bases. This CDR3 spans 15 amino acids. The junction had 9 bases not matched to a gene; V was cut back by 7 bases and J by 5 bases. Germline V gene lookup returns CDR1 MNHNS and CDR2 SASEGT. In nucleotides, the CDR3 is TGTGCCAGCAACCAAATGGGACAGGGGGCCCACGAGCAGTACTTC. It codes for CASNQMGQGAHEQYF.

Ten or more counts support this clonotype. V usage is TRBV9 and J usage is TRBJ1-1; D is uncertain. Germline V lookup: CDR1 SGDLS, CDR2 YYNGEE. The V and J ends lost 0 bases and 1 base respectively, with 10 bases between them. The CDR3 has 15 amino acids. DNA for the CDR3: TGTGCCAGCAGCGTAGACCTACATGGGAACACTGAAGCTTTCTTT. Residues: CASSVDLHGNTEAFF.

This clonotype was recorded at least ten times. This chain links TRBV3-1 with TRBJ1-2; D is undetermined. The CDR3 runs 12 residues. V shed 3 bases and J shed 4 bases, with 6 bases lying between them. CDR1 and CDR2 from the germline V gene are LGHDT and YNNKEL (reference sequence). In nucleotides, the CDR3 is TGTGCCAGCAGCCATGGGAGCTATGGCTACACCTTC. Residues: CASSHGSYGYTF.

The table lists this clonotype with many counts. The chain is built from TRBV6-1 and TRBJ1-6; possible D gene TRBD1, 6 bases. The CDR3 spans 13 residues. V was trimmed by 5 bases and J by 13 bases, leaving 15 bases between them. Germline loops: CDR1 MNHNS, CDR2 SASEGT. CDR3: CASSYSTGSPLHF. CDR3 sequence (DNA): TGTGCCAGCAGTTATTCCACAGGGTCCCCCCTCCACTTT.

The chain uses TRBV6-2 or TRBV6-3 and TRBJ1-2; perhaps TRBD1 as D (5 bases). V shed 1 base and J shed 11 bases, with 14 bases lying between them. The CDR3 totals 13 residues. CDR1 is MNHEY, CDR2 SVGEGT, per germline. As DNA, the CDR3 is TGTGCCAGCAGTTACTTTAATGAGGGGCAGTACACCTTC. The encoded protein is CASSYFNEGQYTF.

In regard to this clonotype: A junction end diverges from the germline sequence, so it may reflect a read error. This chain links TRBV12-3 or TRBV12-4 with TRBJ2-2; maybe TRBD2 (6 bases). CDR3 length: 15 residues. The CDR3 coding sequence is TGTGCCAGCAGTTTGGTCCAGGCGTGGACCGGGGGGCTGTTTTTT. Translating gives CASSLVQAWTGGLFF.

This clonotype showed up many times. The rearrangement uses TRBV11-2 and TRBJ1-5; D unresolved. V dropped 0 bases and J dropped 3 bases, with 6 bases sitting between them. The germline V gene has CDR1 SGHAT and CDR2 FQNNGV. The length of the CDR3 is 14 residues. The DNA of the CDR3 is TGTGCCAGCAGCTTAGATGACTTCAATCAGCCCCAGCATTTT. The encoded protein is CASSLDDFNQPQHF.

This clonotype was detected many times. The chain recombines TRBV28 with TRBJ2-7, with 13 nucleotides matching TRBD2. Germline CDR1 reads MDHEN; CDR2 reads SYDVKM. The CDR3 extends over 15 amino acids. V lost 5 bases and J lost 5; bases outside the gene matches: 6. For the CDR3, the DNA is TGTGCCAGCAGTCCATGGACTAGCGGGAGTAACGAGCAGTACTTC. It specifies CASSPWTSGSNEQYF.

This clonotype was observed many times. It may be a read error: a sequence one base away is much more abundant. In DNA form, the CDR3 reads TGCGCCAGCAGCTTGGATGGGTACACTGAAGCTTTCTTT. Protein: CASSLDGYTEAFF. V gene TRBV5-1 combines with J gene TRBJ1-1; no clear D gene. Germline V gene sequence: CDR1 SGHRS, CDR2 YFSETQ. V lost 0 bases, J lost 3 bases, and 6 bases lay in between. This CDR3 spans 13 amino acids. Full variable domain (remainder filled in from reference TRBV5-1 and TRBJ1-1): KAGVTQTPRYLIKTRGQQVTLSCSPISGHRSVSWYQQTPGQGLQFLFEYFSETQRNKGNFPGRFSGRQFSNSRSEMNVSTLELGDSALYLCASSLDGYTEAFFGQGTRLTVV.

This clonotype was detected ten times or more. The CDR3 DNA is TGTGCCAGCAGAACCACTGTGGGACAGTACTTTGGCTACACCTTC. Protein: CASRTTVGQYFGYTF. The chain is built from TRBV6-1 and TRBJ1-2; TRBD1 agrees at 7 bases. This CDR3 has 15 residues. Per germline, CDR1 MNHNS and CDR2 SASEGT. The ends lost 6 bases at V and 7 bases at J; junction bases unmatched: 14.

The chain is built from TRBV6-1 and TRBJ1-2, with a possible D match to TRBD1 (5 bases). The germline CDR1 and CDR2 sequences are MNHNS and SASEGT. The V end lost 5 bases, the J end lost 6 bases, and 10 bases lay between the germline ends. The CDR3 has 12 residues. This CDR3 reads CASSRPGNGYTF. The CDR3 region has the DNA TGTGCCAGCAGTCGGCCAGGGAATGGCTACACCTTC.

CDR3 sequence (DNA): TGTGCCTGGAGCGGGACAGGGATCGGCGAGCAGTACTTC. This codes for CAWSGTGIGEQYF. The chain is built from TRBV30 and TRBJ2-7, with TRBD1 matching 9 bases. The V and J ends lost 3 bases and 6 bases, in that order; junction bases with no gene match: 6. The CDR3 loop spans 13 amino acids. In germline, CDR1 is GTSNPN, CDR2 SVGIG (reference sequence).

The chain couples TRBV6-5 to TRBJ2-7; D may be TRBD2 (5 bases). This CDR3 comprises 14 residues. From germline, CDR1 is MNHEY and CDR2 SVGAGI. V was clipped by 4 bases and J by 0 bases, with 10 bases between them. The CDR3: CASSSPGNSYEQYF. The CDR3 DNA reads TGTGCCAGCAGTTCACCCGGGAACTCCTACGAGCAGTACTTC.